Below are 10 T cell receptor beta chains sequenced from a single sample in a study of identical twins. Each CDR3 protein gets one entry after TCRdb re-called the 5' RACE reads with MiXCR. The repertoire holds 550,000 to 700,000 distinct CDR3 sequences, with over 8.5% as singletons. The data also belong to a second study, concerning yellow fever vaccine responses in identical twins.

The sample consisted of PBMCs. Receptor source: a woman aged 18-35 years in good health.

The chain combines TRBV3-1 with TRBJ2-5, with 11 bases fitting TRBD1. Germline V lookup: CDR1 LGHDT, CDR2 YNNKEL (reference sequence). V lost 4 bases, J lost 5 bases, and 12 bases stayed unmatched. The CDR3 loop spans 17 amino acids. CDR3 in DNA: TGTGCCAGCAGCCGAGACCGTGGACAGGGGGCCCGGGAGACCCAGTACTTC. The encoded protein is CASSRDRGQGARETQYF.

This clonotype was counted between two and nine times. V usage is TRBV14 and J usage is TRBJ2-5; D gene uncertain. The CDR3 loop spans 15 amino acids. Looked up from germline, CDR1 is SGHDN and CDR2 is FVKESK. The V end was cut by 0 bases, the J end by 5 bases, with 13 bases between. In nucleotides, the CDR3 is TGTGCCAGCAGCCAAGATCTTGTCAGTCCGGAGACCCAGTACTTC. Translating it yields CASSQDLVSPETQYF.

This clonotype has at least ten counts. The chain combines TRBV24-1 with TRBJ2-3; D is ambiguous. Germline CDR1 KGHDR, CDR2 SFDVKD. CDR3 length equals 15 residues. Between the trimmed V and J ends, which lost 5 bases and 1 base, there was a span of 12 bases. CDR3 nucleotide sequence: TGTGCCACCAGTGTGGGCGGAAGCGGCACAGATACGCAGTATTTT. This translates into CATSVGGSGTDTQYF.

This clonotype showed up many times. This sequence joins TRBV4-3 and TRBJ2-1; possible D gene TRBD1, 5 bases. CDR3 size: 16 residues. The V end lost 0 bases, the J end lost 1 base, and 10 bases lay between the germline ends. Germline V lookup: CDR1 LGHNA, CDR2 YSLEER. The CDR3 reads CASSQDVAGSYNEQFF. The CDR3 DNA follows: TGCGCCAGCAGCCAAGATGTGGCAGGGTCCTACAATGAGCAGTTCTTC.

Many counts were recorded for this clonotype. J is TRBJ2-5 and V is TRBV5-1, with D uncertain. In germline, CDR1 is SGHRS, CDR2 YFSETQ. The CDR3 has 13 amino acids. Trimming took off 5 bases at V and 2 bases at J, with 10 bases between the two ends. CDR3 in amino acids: CASRRPEQETQYF. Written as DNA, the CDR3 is TGCGCCAGCAGGCGTCCGGAGCAAGAGACCCAGTACTTC.

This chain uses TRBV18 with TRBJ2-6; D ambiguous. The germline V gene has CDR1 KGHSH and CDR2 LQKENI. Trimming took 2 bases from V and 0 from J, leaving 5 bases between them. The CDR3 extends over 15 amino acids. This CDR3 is CASSPTRSGANVLTF. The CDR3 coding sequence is TGTGCCAGCTCACCAACCCGCTCTGGGGCCAACGTCCTGACTTTC.

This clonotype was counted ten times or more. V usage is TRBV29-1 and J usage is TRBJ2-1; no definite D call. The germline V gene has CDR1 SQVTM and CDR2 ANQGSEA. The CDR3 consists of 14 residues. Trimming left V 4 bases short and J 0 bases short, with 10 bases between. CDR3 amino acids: CSVGGPSSYNEQFF. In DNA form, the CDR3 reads TGCAGCGTTGGCGGTCCTAGCTCCTACAATGAGCAGTTCTTC.

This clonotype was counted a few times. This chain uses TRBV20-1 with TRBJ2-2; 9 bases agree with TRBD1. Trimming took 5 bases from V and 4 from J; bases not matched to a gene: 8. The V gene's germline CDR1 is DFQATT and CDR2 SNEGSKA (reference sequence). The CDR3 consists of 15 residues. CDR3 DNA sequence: TGCAGTGCTGTCACCGGGACAGGGATCACCGGGGAGCTGTTTTTT. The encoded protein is CSAVTGTGITGELFF.

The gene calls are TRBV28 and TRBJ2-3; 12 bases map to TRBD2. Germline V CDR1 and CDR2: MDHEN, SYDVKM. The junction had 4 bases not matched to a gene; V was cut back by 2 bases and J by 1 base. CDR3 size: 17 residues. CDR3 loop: CASSLTGLAGRTDTQYF. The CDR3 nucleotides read TGTGCCAGCAGTTTAACTGGACTAGCGGGACGCACAGATACGCAGTATTTT.

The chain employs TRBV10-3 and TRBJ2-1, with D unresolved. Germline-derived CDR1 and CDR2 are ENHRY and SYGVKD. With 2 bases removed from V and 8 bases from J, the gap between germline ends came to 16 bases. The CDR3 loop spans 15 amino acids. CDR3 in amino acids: CAISEMVSSADEQFF. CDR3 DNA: TGTGCCATCAGTGAGATGGTATCCTCAGCCGATGAGCAGTTCTTC.